These 5 T cell receptor beta chains were all obtained from the same sample, sequenced in a study of radiation and T cells in renal cell carcinoma. TCRdb's copy holds only in-frame clones and misses some; the assay was immunoSEQ multiplex PCR. The data show 100,000 to 150,000 clones, about four fifths seen once. Regarding time point: blood 2 weeks post-SBRT. The treatment was: 15 Gy SBRT to primary tumor, nephrectomy 4 weeks later. The input for sequencing was blood, taken from a patient whose treatment included radiotherapy and nephrectomy. These receptors all stem from a man aged 50 to 59 with renal cell carcinoma.

The V gene is TRBV11-3, the J gene TRBJ2-5; D remains unclear. CDR3 length equals 13 residues. Between the trimmed V and J ends, which lost 5 bases and 4 bases, there was a span of 11 bases. Germline V gives CDR1 SGHNT, CDR2 YENEEA. CDR3 residues: CASSRALGETQYF. The CDR3 DNA reads as TGTGCCAGCAGCAGAGCCCTGGGAGAGACCCAGTACTTC.

The chain carries TRBV28 and TRBJ2-2; no firm D call. Trimming stripped 5 bases from V and 5 bases from J, with 15 bases between. CDR1 and CDR2 from the germline V gene are MDHEN and SYDVKM. The CDR3 sequence is 15 residues long. The CDR3: CASSPLRSRTGELFF. The CDR3 region has the DNA TGTGCCAGCAGTCCTCTCAGGAGCCGAACCGGGGAGCTGTTTTTT.

This clone appeared a single time. The V call is TRBV5-4, the J call TRBJ2-3; TRBD1 aligns across 9 bases. Germline V gives CDR1 SGHNT, CDR2 YYREEE (reference sequence). V trimming: 5 bases; J trimming: 2 bases; junction bases outside the gene matches: 15. The CDR3 runs 18 residues. DNA of the CDR3: TGTGCCAGCAGACCCGGGACAGGGACACCTTACCCCACAGATACGCAGTATTTT. Residues: CASRPGTGTPYPTDTQYF.

The J gene is TRBJ2-5, the V gene TRBV19; TRBD1 aligns across 12 bases. With 9 bases clipped from V and 4 bases from J, the junction kept 15 bases outside the gene matches. Germline CDR1 reads LNHDA; CDR2 reads SQIVND (reference sequence). This CDR3 spans 17 amino acids. CDR3 protein: CASKALGGQGAGETQYF. The DNA of the CDR3 is TGTGCCAGCAAAGCCCTCGGGGGACAGGGGGCTGGAGAGACCCAGTACTTC.

This chain joins TRBV19 and TRBJ2-5; 14 bases fit TRBD2. The trim removed 3 bases at V and 5 bases at J, leaving 8 bases unmatched. CDR3 length equals 17 residues. CDR1 and CDR2 (germline): LNHDA, SQIVND (reference sequence). The CDR3: CASSMEGLAGAWETQYF. CDR3 in DNA: TGTGCCAGTAGTATGGAGGGACTAGCGGGAGCCTGGGAGACCCAGTACTTC. Together with reference TRBV19 and TRBJ2-5, the CDR3 gives the full variable domain: DGGITQSPKYLFRKEGQNVTLSCEQNLNHDAMYWYRQDPGQGLRLIYYSQIVNDFQKGDIAEGYSVSREKKESFPLTVTSAQKNPTAFYLCASSMEGLAGAWETQYFGPGTRLLVL.